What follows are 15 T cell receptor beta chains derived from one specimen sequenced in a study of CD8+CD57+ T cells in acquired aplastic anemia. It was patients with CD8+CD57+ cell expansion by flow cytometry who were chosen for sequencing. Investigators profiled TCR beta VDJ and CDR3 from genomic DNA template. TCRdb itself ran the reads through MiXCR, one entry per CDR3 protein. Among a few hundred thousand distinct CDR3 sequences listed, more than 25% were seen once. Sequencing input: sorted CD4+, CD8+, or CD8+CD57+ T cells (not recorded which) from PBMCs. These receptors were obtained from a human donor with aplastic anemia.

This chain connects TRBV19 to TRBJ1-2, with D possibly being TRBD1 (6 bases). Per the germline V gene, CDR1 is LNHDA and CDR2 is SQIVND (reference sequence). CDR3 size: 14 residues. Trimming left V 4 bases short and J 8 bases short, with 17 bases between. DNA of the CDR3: TGTGCCAGTAGTAAGTGGGCACAGGGAGGAGGCTACACCTTC. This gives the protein CASSKWAQGGGYTF.

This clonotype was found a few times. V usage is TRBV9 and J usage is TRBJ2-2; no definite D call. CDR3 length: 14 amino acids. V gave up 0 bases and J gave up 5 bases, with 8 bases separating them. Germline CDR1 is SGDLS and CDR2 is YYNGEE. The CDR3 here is CASSVGLSTGELFF. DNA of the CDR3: TGTGCCAGCAGCGTAGGATTGTCGACCGGGGAGCTGTTTTTT.

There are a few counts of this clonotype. This chain's CDR3 is CASSVEVFFTDTQYF. The CDR3, as DNA: TGTGCCAGCAGCGTAGAAGTTTTTTTCACAGATACGCAGTATTTT. V usage is TRBV9 and J usage is TRBJ2-3; D call uncertain. V was pared by 0 bases and J by 2 bases, with 10 bases between. Germline CDR1 reads SGDLS; CDR2 reads YYNGEE. The CDR3 is 15 residues long.

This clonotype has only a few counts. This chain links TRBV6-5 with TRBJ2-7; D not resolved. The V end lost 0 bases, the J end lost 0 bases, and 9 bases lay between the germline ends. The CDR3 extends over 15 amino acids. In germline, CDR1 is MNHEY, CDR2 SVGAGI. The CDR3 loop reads CASSYSGYSSYEQYF. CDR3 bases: TGTGCCAGCAGTTACTCCGGGTACAGCTCCTACGAGCAGTACTTC.

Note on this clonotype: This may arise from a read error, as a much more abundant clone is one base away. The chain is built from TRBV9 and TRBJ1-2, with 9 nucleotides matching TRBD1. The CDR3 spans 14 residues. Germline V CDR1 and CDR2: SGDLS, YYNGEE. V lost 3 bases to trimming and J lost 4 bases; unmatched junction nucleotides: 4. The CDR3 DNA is TGTGCCAGCAGCGCGACAGGGGGAAGCTATGGCTACACCTTC. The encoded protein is CASSATGGSYGYTF. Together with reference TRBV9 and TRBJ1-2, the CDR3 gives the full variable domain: DSGVTQTPKHLITATGQRVTLRCSPRSGDLSVYWYQQSLDQGLQFLIQYYNGEERAKGNILERFSAQQFPDLHSELNLSSLELGDSALYFCASSATGGSYGYTFGSGTRLTVV.

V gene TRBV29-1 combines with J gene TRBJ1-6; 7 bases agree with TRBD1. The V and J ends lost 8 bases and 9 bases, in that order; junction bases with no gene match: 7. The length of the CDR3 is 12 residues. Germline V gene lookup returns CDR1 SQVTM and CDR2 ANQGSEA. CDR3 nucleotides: TGCAGCAGAGGAGACAGGGCTTCACCCCTCCACTTT. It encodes CSRGDRASPLHF.

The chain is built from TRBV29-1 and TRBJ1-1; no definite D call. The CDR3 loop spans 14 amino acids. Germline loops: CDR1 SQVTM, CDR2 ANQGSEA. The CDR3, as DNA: TGCCGCGCTAACGCCCGCCTCATGAACACTGAAGCTTTCTTT. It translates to CRANARLMNTEAFF.

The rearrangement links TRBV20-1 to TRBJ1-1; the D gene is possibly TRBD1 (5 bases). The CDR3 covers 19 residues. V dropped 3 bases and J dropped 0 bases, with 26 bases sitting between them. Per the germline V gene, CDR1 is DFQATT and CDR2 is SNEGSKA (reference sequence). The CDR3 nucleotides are TGCAGTGCTAGGACGATCCGGCCCAGGGTATCAGGTGTGAACACTGAAGCTTTCTTT. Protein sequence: CSARTIRPRVSGVNTEAFF.

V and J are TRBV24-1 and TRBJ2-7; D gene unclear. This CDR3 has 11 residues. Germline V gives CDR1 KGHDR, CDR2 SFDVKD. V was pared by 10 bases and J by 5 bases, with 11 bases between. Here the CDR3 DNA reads TGTGCCACAGGTGGCGTGAACGAGCAGTACTTC. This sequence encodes CATGGVNEQYF.

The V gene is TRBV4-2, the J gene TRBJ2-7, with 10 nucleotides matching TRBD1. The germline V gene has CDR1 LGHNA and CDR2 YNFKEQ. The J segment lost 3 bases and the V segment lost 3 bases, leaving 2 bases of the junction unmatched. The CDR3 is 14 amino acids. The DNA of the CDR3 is TGTGCCAGCAGCCACCGGGACAGGGGCTACGAGCAGTACTTC. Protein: CASSHRDRGYEQYF.

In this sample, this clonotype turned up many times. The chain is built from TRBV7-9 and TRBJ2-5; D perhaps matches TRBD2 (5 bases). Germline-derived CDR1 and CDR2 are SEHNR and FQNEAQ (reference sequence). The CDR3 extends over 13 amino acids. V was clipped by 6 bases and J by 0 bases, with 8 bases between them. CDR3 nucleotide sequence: TGTGCCAGCAGTTCGGACTACCAAGAGACCCAGTACTTC. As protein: CASSSDYQETQYF.

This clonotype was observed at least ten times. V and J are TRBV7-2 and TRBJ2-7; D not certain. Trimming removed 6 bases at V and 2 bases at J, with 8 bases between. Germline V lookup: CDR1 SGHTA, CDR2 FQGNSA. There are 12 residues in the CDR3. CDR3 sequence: CASSPSPYEQYF. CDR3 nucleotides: TGTGCCAGCAGTCCTTCCCCCTACGAGCAGTACTTC.

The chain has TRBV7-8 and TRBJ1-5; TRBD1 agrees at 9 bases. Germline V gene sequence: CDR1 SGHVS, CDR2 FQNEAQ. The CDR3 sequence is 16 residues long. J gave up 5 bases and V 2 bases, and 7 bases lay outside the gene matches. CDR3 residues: CASSLNRGRGDQPQHF. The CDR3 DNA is TGTGCCAGCAGCTTAAACAGGGGGCGCGGCGATCAGCCCCAGCATTTT.

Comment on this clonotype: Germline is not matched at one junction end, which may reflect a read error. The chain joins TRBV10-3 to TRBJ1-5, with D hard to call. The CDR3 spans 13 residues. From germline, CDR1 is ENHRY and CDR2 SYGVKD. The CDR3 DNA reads TGTGCCAGCAGTGAACGGGGTTTCCAGCCCCAGCATTTT. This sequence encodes CASSERGFQPQHF.

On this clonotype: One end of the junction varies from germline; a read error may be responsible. The CDR3 reads CASSTGTGPEQYF. CDR3 nucleotide sequence: TGTGCCAGCAGTACCGGGACAGGCCCCGAGCAGTACTTC. The chain combines TRBV24-1 with TRBJ2-7; 8 bases line up with TRBD1. Germline V gene lookup returns CDR1 KGHDR and CDR2 SFDVKD. There are 13 residues in the CDR3.